This record concerns one TCR beta chain sequence. CDR1 is SEHNR and CDR2 is FQNEAQ in the germline V gene (reference sequence). The CDR3 runs 14 residues. The V end lost 5 bases, the J end lost 6 bases, and 16 bases lay between the germline ends. Clones were sequenced by immunoSEQ multiplex PCR, and TCRdb holds only the in-frame ones, with some missing. The table includes 300,000 to 400,000 clones, around 87% detected once. The record originates from a study of blood T cell repertoires in COVID-19. About the study: PBMCs, B-cell-depleted T cells, or T cells were the source of the cDNA or gDNA that made up the material.

Sequencing input: PBMCs or T cells enriched from blood (not recorded which). The TCR sequence derives from a woman in her thirties with acute COVID-19. The chain uses TRBV7-9 and TRBJ1-1, with a possible D match to TRBD1 (6 bases). The CDR3: CASSPPKGGSEAFF. In nucleotides, the CDR3 is TGTGCCAGCAGCCCCCCGAAGGGGGGGTCTGAAGCTTTCTTT.